Listed below are T cell receptor beta chains from one sample, sequenced in a study of T cell responses to AZD1222 COVID-19 vaccine. The method was immunoSEQ multiplex PCR; TCRdb's version includes in-frame clones alone and lacks a portion of them. The table includes about 150,000 clones, 94% detected once. Material: peripheral blood, obtained on day 0 of AZD1222 vaccination. These receptors were taken from an adult in good health. CDR3s include the opening cysteine and the closing phenylalanine or tryptophan. Fields, in order: clone size, J gene, V gene, CDR3 protein. Some rows have no size entry. The others give once, few or many, or a class for an expanded clone.

once,TRBJ1-2,TRBV10-2,CASSEMPGSLRGYTF
.,TRBJ1-2,TRBV11-2,CASSLVWDRHRDYGYTF
.,TRBJ2-1,TRBV29-1,CSVEWRYNEQFF
.,TRBJ2-1,TRBV11-2,CASSPGPVAYNEQFF
.,TRBJ2-4,TRBV4-1,CASSQIGGPLAKNIQYF
.,TRBJ1-2,TRBV27,CASSFLPLGAEVYGYTF
.,TRBJ1-2,TRBV28,CASSTGLRYGYTF
.,TRBJ2-5,TRBV19,CASRLGTSQETQYF
.,TRBJ1-1,TRBV7-9,CASSLSQAFF
.,TRBJ2-1,TRBV5-1,CASSLGALNEQFF
.,TRBJ1-6,TRBV28,CASSAPRDGSYNSPLHF
.,TRBJ1-3,TRBV7-9,CASSLAQSSGNTIYF